This T cell receptor beta chain is from a study of OX40 agonist ivuxolimab in advanced cancers. Study-wide background: Three patients, one with hepatocellular carcinoma and two with cutaneous melanoma, achieved partial responses. Study outcomes and limitations: By week 6 at 0.1 to 3.0 mg/kg, blood CD4+ and CD8+ T cells had expanded clonally.

With autoimmune disease history or systemic immunosuppression, patients were excluded. On cycle 4 day 1 and cycle 7 day 1, as well as at baseline, blood was sampled. Comment on this clone: What it binds is unknown.

Profiled with immunoSEQ multiplex PCR; TCRdb holds only in-frame clones, not every one. The sample yields 15,000 to 20,000 clones, about three quarters seen once. This CDR3 is 15 amino acids long. Germline V gene lookup returns CDR1 MNHNY and CDR2 SVGAGI (reference sequence). The ends were cut back, 6 bases at V and 0 bases at J, with 13 bases in the middle. V is TRBV6-6 and J is TRBJ2-3; D may correspond to TRBD1 or TRBD2 (6 bases each). Sequenced here: CD4+ or CD8+ T cells sorted from blood, sampled in a trial of the OX40 agonist ivuxolimab. The TCR comes from an adult with an advanced solid tumor such as melanoma, head and neck, liver or kidney cancer. CDR3 protein: CASRGGLFSTDTQYF. In DNA, the CDR3 is TGTGCCAGCAGAGGGGGGCTCTTTAGCACAGATACGCAGTATTTT.